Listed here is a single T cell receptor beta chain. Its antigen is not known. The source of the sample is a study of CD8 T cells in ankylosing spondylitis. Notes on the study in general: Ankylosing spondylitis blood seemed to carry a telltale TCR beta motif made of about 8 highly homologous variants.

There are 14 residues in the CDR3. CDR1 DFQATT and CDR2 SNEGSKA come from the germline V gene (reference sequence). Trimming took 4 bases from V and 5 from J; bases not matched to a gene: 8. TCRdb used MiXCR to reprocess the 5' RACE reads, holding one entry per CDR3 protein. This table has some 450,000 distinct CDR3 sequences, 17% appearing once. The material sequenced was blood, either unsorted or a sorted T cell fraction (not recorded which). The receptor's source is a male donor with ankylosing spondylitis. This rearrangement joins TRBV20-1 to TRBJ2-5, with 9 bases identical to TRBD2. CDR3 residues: CSAIVAGGRETQYF. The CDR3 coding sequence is TGCAGTGCTATAGTTGCGGGGGGGCGTGAGACCCAGTACTTC.